Listed below are T cell receptor beta chains from one sample, sequenced in a study of blood T cell repertoires in COVID-19. Data came from immunoSEQ multiplex PCR; TCRdb stores just in-frame clones and leaves some out. In the table there are roughly 260,000 clones, around nine tenths of which are singletons. Sequences were obtained from peripheral blood. These receptors were collected from a man in his forties who had recovered from COVID-19. Each CDR3 is given with its conserved first and last residue. The order of the fields is clone size, CDR3 length, J gene, V gene, D gene, CDR3 DNA, CDR3 protein. A D gene is named only where the DNA matches it firmly. Clone size is given for some rows only: seen once, a few or many times, or a class if the clone is expanded.

NA	13	TRBJ1-2	TRBV29-1	NA	TGCAGCGTTGAAGATGCGGGTATCCATGGCTACACCTTC	CSVEDAGIHGYTF
NA	15	TRBJ2-1	TRBV4-3	TRBD2	TGCGCCAGCAGTCGGGGACTAGCGGGCCACAATGAGCAGTTCTTC	CASSRGLAGHNEQFF
NA	14	TRBJ1-4	TRBV7-2	NA	TGTGCCAGCAGCCTCAACAGGGTTGGCGAAAAACTGTTTTTT	CASSLNRVGEKLFF
few	15	TRBJ2-1	TRBV23-1	TRBD1	TGCGCCAGCAGTCTCTCCGGACAGGGATACAATGAGCAGTTCTTC	CASSLSGQGYNEQFF
NA	18	TRBJ2-5	TRBV11-2	NA	TGTGCCAGCAGCCTCCGAGGGAGCGCCACCATTCTCCAAGAGACCCAGTACTTC	CASSLRGSATILQETQYF
NA	15	TRBJ2-7	TRBV7-9	TRBD1	TGTGCCAGCAGCCCAGGGGGCTTAAGCTCCTACGAGCAGTACTTC	CASSPGGLSSYEQYF
NA	19	TRBJ2-7	TRBV27	TRBD2	TGTGCCAGCAGTTTATCGATAAATTGGGCTAGCGGGAGTATCTACGAGCAGTACTTC	CASSLSINWASGSIYEQYF
NA	12	TRBJ2-5	TRBV10-2	NA	TGCGCCAGCGGGAGGAAACAAGAGACCCAGTACTTC	CASGRKQETQYF
NA	15	TRBJ2-7	TRBV25-1	TRBD1	TGTGCCAGCAGTGCCCCCGGGACAGGGATGGTTCGACAGTACTTC	CASSAPGTGMVRQYF
NA	14	TRBJ2-3	TRBV5-6	TRBD2	TGTGCCAGCAGCTTGGCAGCGGGGGGTGGTACGCAGTATTTT	CASSLAAGGGTQYF
NA	15	TRBJ2-7	TRBV7-9	TRBD1	TGTGCCAGCAGCTCCCGGACAGGGGCGGACGGGGGGCAGTACTTC	CASSSRTGADGGQYF
few	16	TRBJ2-1	TRBV18	TRBD1	TGTGCCAGCTCACTAACTCCGAGACAGGGGAGGAATGAGCAGTTCTTC	CASSLTPRQGRNEQFF
once	16	TRBJ2-7	TRBV5-1	NA	TGCGCCAGCAGCTTGGATGGGGCGGTGTCTTCCTACGAGCAGTACTTC	CASSLDGAVSSYEQYF
NA	19	TRBJ1-4	TRBV7-8	TRBD1	TGTGCCAGCAGCCGGTCCCCGGGACAGGGGATACCAACTAATGAAAAACTGTTTTTT	CASSRSPGQGIPTNEKLFF
NA	14	TRBJ2-7	TRBV4-3	TRBD1	TGCGCCAGCAGCTTCCGGGACAGGGCCGACGAGCAGTACTTC	CASSFRDRADEQYF
NA	15	TRBJ2-1	TRBV14	TRBD1	TGTGCCAGCAGCCCCGGGACAGGGCCCTACAATGAGCAGTTCTTC	CASSPGTGPYNEQFF
NA	14	TRBJ2-7	TRBV7-2	TRBD2	TGTGCCAGCAGCTTACGCGGGGGGGTATACGAGCAGTACTTC	CASSLRGGVYEQYF
NA	14	TRBJ2-4	TRBV3-1/TRBV3-2	TRBD1	TGTGCCAGCAGCCCTACAGGGGACGTAAACATTCAGTACTTC	CASSPTGDVNIQYF
NA	15	TRBJ2-2	TRBV6-5	TRBD1	TGTGCCATAACATCAGGGGGCCCGAACACCGGGGAGCTGTTTTTT	CAITSGGPNTGELFF
NA	13	TRBJ1-2	TRBV10-2	NA	TGCGCCAGCAGGGACGGAGGAAACTATGGCTACACCTTC	CASRDGGNYGYTF
NA	16	TRBJ1-6	TRBV19	TRBD1	TGTGCCAGTAGTATAGATCCGCAGGGGGACAATTCACCCCTCCACTTT	CASSIDPQGDNSPLHF
NA	14	TRBJ1-1	TRBV18	TRBD1	TGTGCCAGCTCACCGAGGACAGGGAACACTGAAGCTTTCTTT	CASSPRTGNTEAFF
NA	17	TRBJ2-7	TRBV29-1	TRBD2	TGCAGCGCCGGCGGCCTAGCGGGTCTCTCGAGCTCCTACGAGCAGTACTTC	CSAGGLAGLSSSYEQYF
NA	16	TRBJ2-1	TRBV5-1	TRBD2	TGCGCCAGCAGCTTGGGTCTAGCGGGGTCCTTTGATGAGCAGTTCTTC	CASSLGLAGSFDEQFF
NA	11	TRBJ2-1	TRBV6-6	NA	TGTGCCAGCAGCCTTGCGCGTGAGCAGTTCTTC	CASSLAREQFF
NA	15	TRBJ2-3	TRBV29-1	NA	TGCAGCGTTGAGTTACAGGGAAGTCGTACAGATACGCAGTATTTT	CSVELQGSRTDTQYF
NA	16	TRBJ1-2	TRBV6-2/TRBV6-3	NA	TGTGCCAGCAGTTACGAGGGGACAAAAAGAAGGGCTGGCTACACCTTC	CASSYEGTKRRAGYTF